The 23 T cell receptor beta chains in this list originate from one sample, sequenced in a study of control samples from healthy donors and cancer patients. Produced via immunoSEQ multiplex PCR; TCRdb's table is partial and in-frame only. The sample carries about 84,000 clones, roughly 89% recorded once. The sample consisted of blood. All receptors derive from a man between 45 and 60 years old in good health.

The V call is TRBV18, the J call TRBJ1-3; the D gene is possibly TRBD1 (5 bases). Trimming took 3 bases from V and 3 from J, leaving 9 bases between them. CDR1 and CDR2 from the germline V gene are KGHSH and LQKENI. CDR3 length: 14 amino acids. The CDR3 DNA is TGTGCCAGCTCACCCCGACAGAGTGGAAACACCATATATTTT. This translates into CASSPRQSGNTIYF.

In DNA, the CDR3 is TGCGCCAGCAGTCCTAAGACAGGGAACACCGGGGAGCTGTTTTTT. Translating gives CASSPKTGNTGELFF. The rearrangement uses TRBV5-1 and TRBJ2-2, with D perhaps matching TRBD1 (6 bases). CDR3 length: 15 amino acids. Trimming removed 5 bases at V and 1 base at J, with 12 bases between. Per the germline V gene, CDR1 is SGHRS and CDR2 is YFSETQ.

The chain uses TRBV5-1 and TRBJ1-1; the D is unclear. Trimming removed 2 bases at V and 7 bases at J, with 12 bases between. This CDR3 has 13 residues. Germline values: CDR1 SGHRS, CDR2 YFSETQ. CDR3 residues: CASSFFGKGEAFF. CDR3 nucleotides: TGCGCCAGCAGCTTCTTTGGGAAGGGTGAAGCTTTCTTT.

This chain connects TRBV3-1 (or the pseudogene TRBV3-2) to TRBJ2-5; D is possibly TRBD2 (5 bases). CDR1 and CDR2 (germline): LGHDT, YNNKEL (reference sequence). The CDR3 covers 13 residues. Trimming took 7 bases from V and 7 from J, leaving 16 bases between them. CDR3 DNA: TGTGCCAGCACTTCCCCCCTCGGGGTGACCCAGTACTTC. Amino acid sequence: CASTSPLGVTQYF.

The V call is TRBV24-1, the J call TRBJ2-3; D perhaps matches TRBD2 (7 bases). V gave up 9 bases and J gave up 2 bases, with 17 bases separating them. This CDR3 region has 15 residues. Germline loops: CDR1 KGHDR, CDR2 SFDVKD. This CDR3 reads CATRQSGGATDTQYF. The DNA for the CDR3 is TGTGCCACCCGACAATCTGGGGGGGCCACAGATACGCAGTATTTT.

A single count supports this clone. The CDR3 reads CASSNYRVDQPQHF. CDR3 nucleotide sequence: TGTGCCAGCAGTAACTACAGGGTTGATCAGCCCCAGCATTTT. The genes are TRBV7-2 and TRBJ1-5; D might be TRBD1 (6 bases). V was pared by 6 bases and J by 5 bases, with 14 bases between. Germline V gene sequence: CDR1 SGHTA, CDR2 FQGNSA. The CDR3 covers 14 residues.

The genes are TRBV19 and TRBJ1-5; D possibly corresponds to TRBD1 (5 bases). Germline CDR1 reads LNHDA; CDR2 reads SQIVND (reference sequence). Trimming took off 7 bases at V and 7 bases at J, with 20 bases between the two ends. The CDR3 length is 15 residues. As DNA, the CDR3 is TGTGCCAGTACCAGGGATCCGAGAGCGCCCCAGCCCCAGCATTTT. Its protein product is CASTRDPRAPQPQHF.

This rearrangement joins TRBV10-3 to TRBJ1-2; the D is unclear. V gave up 5 bases and J gave up 7 bases, with 17 bases separating them. The CDR3 loop spans 14 amino acids. Germline V gives CDR1 ENHRY, CDR2 SYGVKD. The CDR3 spells CAISQDGSAGGYTF. CDR3 nucleotides: TGTGCCATCAGTCAGGACGGTTCTGCGGGTGGCTACACCTTC.

The chain is built from TRBV7-6 and TRBJ1-6, with unresolved D. V was clipped by 6 bases and J by 9 bases, with 21 bases between them. The CDR3 spans 16 residues. From germline, CDR1 is SGHVS and CDR2 FNYEAQ. CDR3 protein: CASSLTAGLEGSPLHF. CDR3 sequence (DNA): TGTGCCAGCAGTTTGACCGCAGGCCTAGAGGGTTCACCCCTCCACTTT. Filled out from reference TRBV7-6 and TRBJ1-6, the complete variable domain reads GAGVSQSPRYKVTKRGQDVALRCDPISGHVSLYWYRQALGQGPEFLTYFNYEAQQDKSGLPNDRFSAERPEGSISTLTIQRTEQRDSAMYRCASSLTAGLEGSPLHFGNGTRLTVT.

This clone was detected only once. V and J are TRBV5-1 and TRBJ1-1, with unresolved D. Per the germline V gene, CDR1 is SGHRS and CDR2 is YFSETQ. The V gene lost 6 bases and the J gene lost 1 base, with 10 bases spanning the gap. CDR3 length: 13 residues. The CDR3 here is CASTLNENTEAFF. In nucleotides, the CDR3 is TGCGCCAGCACCCTCAACGAGAACACTGAAGCTTTCTTT. Full variable domain (rest looked up from reference TRBV5-1 and TRBJ1-1): KAGVTQTPRYLIKTRGQQVTLSCSPISGHRSVSWYQQTPGQGLQFLFEYFSETQRNKGNFPGRFSGRQFSNSRSEMNVSTLELGDSALYLCASTLNENTEAFFGQGTRLTVV.

The chain recombines TRBV4-1 with TRBJ2-5; 8 nucleotides agree with TRBD2. The CDR3 spans 18 residues. Germline V gives CDR1 MGHRA, CDR2 YSYEKL. V gave up 0 bases and J gave up 2 bases; unmatched junction bases: 11. CDR3 sequence: CASSQERTAGASQETQYF. The DNA for the CDR3 is TGCGCCAGCAGCCAAGAGCGGACAGCGGGGGCATCGCAAGAGACCCAGTACTTC.

The table lists this clone with a count of one. The rearrangement joins TRBV24-1 to TRBJ1-2; D perhaps matches TRBD1 (5 bases). There are 14 residues in the CDR3. Germline values: CDR1 KGHDR, CDR2 SFDVKD. V shed 4 bases and J shed 2 bases, with 10 bases lying between them. CDR3: CATSDLTVNYGYTF. The CDR3 nucleotides are TGTGCCACCAGTGACTTGACAGTAAACTATGGCTACACCTTC.

This chain joins TRBV5-6 and TRBJ2-2; D call uncertain. Germline V gives CDR1 SGHDT, CDR2 YYEEEE. The CDR3 is 17 amino acids. Trimming cost V 0 bases and J 0 bases, with 12 bases left between them. In DNA, the CDR3 is TGTGCCAGCAGCTTGGACCAGGCCCGACCGAACACCGGGGAGCTGTTTTTT. This sequence encodes CASSLDQARPNTGELFF.

This clone was seen a single time. The genes are TRBV7-9 and TRBJ1-5, with D possibly TRBD1 on 5 matching bases. The germline V and J ends were trimmed by 2 bases and 7 bases, with 15 bases remaining between them. This CDR3 contains 15 residues. Germline V gives CDR1 SEHNR, CDR2 FQNEAQ (reference sequence). The CDR3, as DNA: TGTGCCAGCAGCTTATCGGCTGGGGCCGGGCAGCCCCAGCATTTT. Its protein is CASSLSAGAGQPQHF.

This rearrangement joins TRBV30 to TRBJ2-1; 9 bases line up with TRBD2. The germline V gene has CDR1 GTSNPN and CDR2 SVGIG (reference sequence). V dropped 0 bases and J dropped 7; count of bases not matched to a gene: 10. This CDR3 contains 16 residues. CDR3 protein: CAWSVGWRGGSNEQFF. The CDR3 DNA sequence: TGTGCCTGGAGTGTAGGGTGGCGGGGGGGATCAAATGAGCAGTTCTTC.

This sequence joins TRBV18 and TRBJ2-5; a possible D gene is TRBD2 (5 bases). The CDR3 loop spans 15 amino acids. Per the germline V gene, CDR1 is KGHSH and CDR2 is LQKENI. V lost 4 bases and J lost 1, with 13 bases in between. CDR3 amino acids: CASSLKKGSQETQYF. DNA for the CDR3: TGTGCCAGCTCACTTAAAAAAGGGAGCCAAGAGACCCAGTACTTC.

The chain couples TRBV3-1 (or the pseudogene TRBV3-2) to TRBJ2-1; possible D gene TRBD1, 5 bases. The CDR3 has 16 amino acids. In germline, CDR1 is LGHDT, CDR2 YNNKEL (reference sequence). Trimming removed 4 bases at V and 5 bases at J, with 18 bases between. The CDR3 DNA is TGTGCCAGCAGCCCCCCGGTGGGGCCTACCCACAATGAGCAGTTCTTC. This translates into CASSPPVGPTHNEQFF.

In DNA form, the CDR3 reads TGCGCCAGCAGCTGGAAGCAGGGGCCCACCGGGGAGCTGTTTTTT. This translates into CASSWKQGPTGELFF. This chain uses TRBV5-1 with TRBJ2-2; a possible D gene is TRBD1 (6 bases). Germline CDR1 is SGHRS and CDR2 is YFSETQ. V shed 3 bases and J shed 4 bases, with 13 bases lying between them. This CDR3 comprises 15 residues.

The V gene is TRBV9, the J gene TRBJ2-2; D gene ambiguous. V lost 0 bases to trimming and J lost 6 bases, with 9 bases between them. The CDR3 spans 14 residues. Germline V gene data show CDR1 as SGDLS and CDR2 as YYNGEE. CDR3 DNA sequence: TGTGCCAGCAGCGTAGGGTCGGGCCCCGGGGAGCTGTTTTTT. It specifies CASSVGSGPGELFF. Full variable domain (rest looked up from reference TRBV9 and TRBJ2-2): DSGVTQTPKHLITATGQRVTLRCSPRSGDLSVYWYQQSLDQGLQFLIQYYNGEERAKGNILERFSAQQFPDLHSELNLSSLELGDSALYFCASSVGSGPGELFFGEGSRLTVL.

The J gene is TRBJ2-1, the V gene TRBV5-1; TRBD1 aligns across 7 bases. The CDR3 runs to 15 residues. Germline V gene sequence: CDR1 SGHRS, CDR2 YFSETQ. V lost 2 bases and J lost 6; bases outside the gene matches: 8. The CDR3 region has the DNA TGCGCCAGCAGCTTAAGACAGGGAAGAAGCAATGAGCAGTTCTTC. Translation: CASSLRQGRSNEQFF.

The rearrangement uses TRBV11-2 and TRBJ2-1; a possible D gene is TRBD1 (6 bases). The CDR3 length is 14 residues. V was cut by 6 bases and J by 9 bases, with 18 bases left in between. The germline V gene encodes CDR1 SGHAT and CDR2 FQNNGV. CDR3 residues: CASRDSRGYREQFF. The CDR3 DNA follows: TGTGCCAGCAGGGATAGCAGGGGCTACCGTGAGCAGTTCTTC.

The gene calls are TRBV5-6 and TRBJ2-1; D uncertain. With 2 bases removed from V and 9 bases from J, the gap between germline ends came to 6 bases. This CDR3 has 11 residues. The V gene's germline CDR1 is SGHDT and CDR2 YYEEEE. The CDR3 DNA reads TGTGCCAGCAGCTTATGGGGTGAGCAGTTCTTC. Encoded protein: CASSLWGEQFF.

The gene calls are TRBV7-2 and TRBJ2-3; D is possibly TRBD2 (7 bases). From germline, CDR1 is SGHTA and CDR2 FQGNSA. V was trimmed by 5 bases and J by 6 bases, leaving 9 bases between them. The CDR3 is 12 amino acids. The CDR3 loop is CASSRGADTQYF. The CDR3 nucleotides are TGTGCCAGCAGCCGGGGGGCCGATACGCAGTATTTT. Drawing the rest from reference TRBV7-2 and TRBJ2-3, the complete variable domain is GAGVSQSPSNKVTEKGKDVELRCDPISGHTALYWYRQSLGQGLEFLIYFQGNSAPDKSGLPSDRFSAERTGGSVSTLTIQRTQQEDSAVYLCASSRGADTQYFGPGTRLTVL.